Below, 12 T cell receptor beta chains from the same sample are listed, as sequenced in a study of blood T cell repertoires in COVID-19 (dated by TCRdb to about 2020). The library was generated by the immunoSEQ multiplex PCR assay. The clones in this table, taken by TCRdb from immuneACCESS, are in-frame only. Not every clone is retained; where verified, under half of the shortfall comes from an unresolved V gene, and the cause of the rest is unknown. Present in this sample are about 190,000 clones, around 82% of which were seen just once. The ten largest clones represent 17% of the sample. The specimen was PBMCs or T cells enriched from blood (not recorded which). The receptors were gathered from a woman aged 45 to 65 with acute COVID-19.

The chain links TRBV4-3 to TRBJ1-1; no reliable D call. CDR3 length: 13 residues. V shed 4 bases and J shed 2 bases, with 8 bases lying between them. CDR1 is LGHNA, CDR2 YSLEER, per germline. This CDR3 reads CASSRLHNTEAFF. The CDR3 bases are TGCGCCAGCAGCCGCTTACACAACACTGAAGCTTTCTTT.

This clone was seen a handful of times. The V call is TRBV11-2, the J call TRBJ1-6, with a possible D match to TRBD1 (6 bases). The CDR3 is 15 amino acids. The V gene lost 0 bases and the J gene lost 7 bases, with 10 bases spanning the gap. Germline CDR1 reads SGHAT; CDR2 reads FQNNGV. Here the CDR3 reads CASSLEEGGNSPLHF. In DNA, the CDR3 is TGTGCCAGCAGCTTAGAGGAGGGGGGGAATTCACCCCTCCACTTT.

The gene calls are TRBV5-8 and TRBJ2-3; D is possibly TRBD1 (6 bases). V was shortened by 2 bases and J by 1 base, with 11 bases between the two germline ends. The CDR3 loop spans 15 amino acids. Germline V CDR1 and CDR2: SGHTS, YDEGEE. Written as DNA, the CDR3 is TGTGCCAGCAGCTTCGGTGGGGGCGGCACAGATACGCAGTATTTT. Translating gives CASSFGGGGTDTQYF.

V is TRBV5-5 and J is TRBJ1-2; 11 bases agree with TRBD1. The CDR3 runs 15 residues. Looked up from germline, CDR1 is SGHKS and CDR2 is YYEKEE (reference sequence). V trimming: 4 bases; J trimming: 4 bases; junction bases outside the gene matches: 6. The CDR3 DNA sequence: TGTGCCAGCAGCGTGGACAGGGGGCGCAGCTATGGCTACACCTTC. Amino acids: CASSVDRGRSYGYTF.

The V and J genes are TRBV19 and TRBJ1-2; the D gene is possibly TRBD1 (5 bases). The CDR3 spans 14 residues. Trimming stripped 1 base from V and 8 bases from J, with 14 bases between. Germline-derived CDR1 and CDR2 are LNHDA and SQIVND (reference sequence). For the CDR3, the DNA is TGTGCCAGTAGTATAGGCAGGGCAGACGGGGGCTACACCTTC. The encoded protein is CASSIGRADGGYTF.

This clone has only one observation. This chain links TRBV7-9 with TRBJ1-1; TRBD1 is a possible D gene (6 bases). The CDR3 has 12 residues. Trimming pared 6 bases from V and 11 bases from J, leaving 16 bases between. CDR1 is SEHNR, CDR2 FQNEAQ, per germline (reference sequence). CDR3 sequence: CASRDEQGCAFF. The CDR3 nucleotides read TGTGCCAGCAGAGATGAACAGGGATGTGCTTTCTTT.

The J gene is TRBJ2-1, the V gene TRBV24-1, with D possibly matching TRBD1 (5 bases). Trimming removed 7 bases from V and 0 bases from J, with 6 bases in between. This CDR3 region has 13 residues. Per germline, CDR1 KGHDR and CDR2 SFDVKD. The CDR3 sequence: CATRGDSYNEQFF. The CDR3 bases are TGTGCCACCAGAGGGGACTCCTACAATGAGCAGTTCTTC.

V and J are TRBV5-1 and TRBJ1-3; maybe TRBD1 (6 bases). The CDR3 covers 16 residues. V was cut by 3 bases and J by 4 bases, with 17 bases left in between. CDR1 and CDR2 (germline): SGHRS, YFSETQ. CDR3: CASSSGFPTGGNTIYF. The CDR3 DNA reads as TGCGCCAGCAGCTCCGGATTCCCCACAGGGGGAAACACCATATATTTT.

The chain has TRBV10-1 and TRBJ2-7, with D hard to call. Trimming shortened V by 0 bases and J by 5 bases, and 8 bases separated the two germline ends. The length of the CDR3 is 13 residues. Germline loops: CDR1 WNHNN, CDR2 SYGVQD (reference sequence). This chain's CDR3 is CASSESGTNEQYV. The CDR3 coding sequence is TGCGCCAGCAGTGAGTCGGGCACCAACGAGCAGTACGTC.

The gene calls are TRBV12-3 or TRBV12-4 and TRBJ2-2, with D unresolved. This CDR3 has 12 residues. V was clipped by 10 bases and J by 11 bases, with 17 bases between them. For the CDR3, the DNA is TGTGCCATCGGTTCTTCCAACCTTGAGCTGTTTTTT. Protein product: CAIGSSNLELFF.

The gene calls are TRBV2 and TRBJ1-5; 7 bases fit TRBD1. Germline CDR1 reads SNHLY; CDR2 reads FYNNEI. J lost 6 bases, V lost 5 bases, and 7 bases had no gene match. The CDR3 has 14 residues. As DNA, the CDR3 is TGTGCCAGCAGTACCCAGGGACAGAGTCAGCCCCAGCATTTT. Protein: CASSTQGQSQPQHF.

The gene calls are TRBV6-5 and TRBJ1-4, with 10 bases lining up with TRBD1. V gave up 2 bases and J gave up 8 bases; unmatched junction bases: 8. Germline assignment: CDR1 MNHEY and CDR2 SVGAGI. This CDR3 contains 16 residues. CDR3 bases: TGTGCCAGCAGTTACACGTGGACAGGGGGTAGGGAAAAACTGTTTTTT. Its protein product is CASSYTWTGGREKLFF.